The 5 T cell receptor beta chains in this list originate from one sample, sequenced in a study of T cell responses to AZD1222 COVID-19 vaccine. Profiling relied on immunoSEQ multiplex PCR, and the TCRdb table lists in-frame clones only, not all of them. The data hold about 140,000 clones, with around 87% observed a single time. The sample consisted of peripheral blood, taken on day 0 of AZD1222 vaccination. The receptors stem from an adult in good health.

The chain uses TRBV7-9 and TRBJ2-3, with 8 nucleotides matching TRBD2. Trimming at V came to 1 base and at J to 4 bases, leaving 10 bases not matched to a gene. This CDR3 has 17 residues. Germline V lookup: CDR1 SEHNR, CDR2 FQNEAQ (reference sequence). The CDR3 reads CASSLGRGGSSADTQYF. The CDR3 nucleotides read TGTGCCAGCAGCTTAGGTCGGGGGGGAAGTTCCGCAGATACGCAGTATTTT.

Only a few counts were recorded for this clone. CDR3 residues: CASSSRGTYYGYTF. The CDR3 nucleotides are TGTGCCAGCAGCTCGAGAGGGACTTACTATGGCTACACCTTC. The chain carries TRBV3-1 (or the pseudogene TRBV3-2) and TRBJ1-2, with a tentative D call TRBD1 (5 bases). Germline CDR1 is LGHDT and CDR2 is YNNKEL (reference sequence). CDR3 size: 14 residues. The ends were cut back, 5 bases at V and 3 bases at J, with 13 bases in the middle.

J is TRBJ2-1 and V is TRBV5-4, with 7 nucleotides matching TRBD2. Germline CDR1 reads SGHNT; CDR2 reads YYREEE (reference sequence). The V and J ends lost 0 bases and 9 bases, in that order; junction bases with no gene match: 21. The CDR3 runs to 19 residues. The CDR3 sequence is CASSLEWARRGSLVGEQFF. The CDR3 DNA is TGTGCCAGCAGCTTGGAGTGGGCGCGGCGCGGGAGTTTGGTTGGTGAGCAGTTCTTC.

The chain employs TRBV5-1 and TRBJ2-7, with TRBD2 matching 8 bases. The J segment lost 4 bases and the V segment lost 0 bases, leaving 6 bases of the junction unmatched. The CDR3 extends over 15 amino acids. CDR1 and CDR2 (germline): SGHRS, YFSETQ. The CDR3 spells CASSLASGRKYEQYF. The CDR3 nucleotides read TGCGCCAGCAGCTTGGCAAGCGGGAGAAAGTACGAGCAGTACTTC.

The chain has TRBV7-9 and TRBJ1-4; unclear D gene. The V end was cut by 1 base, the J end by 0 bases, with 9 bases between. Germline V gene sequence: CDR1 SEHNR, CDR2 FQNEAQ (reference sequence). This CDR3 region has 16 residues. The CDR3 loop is CASSLVFSTTNEKLFF. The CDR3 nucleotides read TGTGCCAGCAGCTTAGTTTTCTCTACAACTAATGAAAAACTGTTTTTT.